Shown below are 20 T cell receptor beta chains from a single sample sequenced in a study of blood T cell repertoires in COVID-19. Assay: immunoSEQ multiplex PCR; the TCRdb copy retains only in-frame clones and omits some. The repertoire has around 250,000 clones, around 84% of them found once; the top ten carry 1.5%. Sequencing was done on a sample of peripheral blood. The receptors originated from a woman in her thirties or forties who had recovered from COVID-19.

The CDR3 bases are TGTGCCAGCAGTCTTACTAGGGCCCAAGAGACCCAGTACTTC. Translation: CASSLTRAQETQYF. The chain combines TRBV28 with TRBJ2-5, with D possibly matching TRBD2 (5 bases). V was clipped by 5 bases and J by 1 base, with 11 bases between them. The CDR3 sequence is 14 residues long. Germline CDR1 is MDHEN and CDR2 is SYDVKM. Based on the CDR3 plus reference TRBV28 and TRBJ2-5, the full variable domain is DVKVTQSSRYLVKRTGEKVFLECVQDMDHENMFWYRQDPGLGLRLIYFSYDVKMKEKGDIPEGYSVSREKKERFSLILESASTNQTSMYLCASSLTRAQETQYFGPGTRLLVL.

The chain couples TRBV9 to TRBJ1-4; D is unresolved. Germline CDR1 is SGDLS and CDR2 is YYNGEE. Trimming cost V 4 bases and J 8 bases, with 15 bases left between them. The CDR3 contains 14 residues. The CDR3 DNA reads TGTGCCAGCAGCCCCGTGACGGGTGGCGAAAAACTGTTTTTT. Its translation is CASSPVTGGEKLFF.

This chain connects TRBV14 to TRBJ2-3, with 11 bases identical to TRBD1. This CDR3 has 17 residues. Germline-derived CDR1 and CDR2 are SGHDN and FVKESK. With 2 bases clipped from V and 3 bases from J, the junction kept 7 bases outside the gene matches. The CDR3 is CASSQWIGQGATDTQYF. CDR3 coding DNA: TGTGCCAGCAGCCAATGGATAGGACAGGGGGCGACAGATACGCAGTATTTT.

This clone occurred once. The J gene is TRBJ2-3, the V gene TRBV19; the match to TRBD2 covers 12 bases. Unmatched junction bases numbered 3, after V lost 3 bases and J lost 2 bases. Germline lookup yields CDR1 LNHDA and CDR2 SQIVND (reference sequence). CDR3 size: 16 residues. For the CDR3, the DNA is TGTGCCAGTAGTATCCGGACTAGCGGGGACACAGATACGCAGTATTTT. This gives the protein CASSIRTSGDTDTQYF.

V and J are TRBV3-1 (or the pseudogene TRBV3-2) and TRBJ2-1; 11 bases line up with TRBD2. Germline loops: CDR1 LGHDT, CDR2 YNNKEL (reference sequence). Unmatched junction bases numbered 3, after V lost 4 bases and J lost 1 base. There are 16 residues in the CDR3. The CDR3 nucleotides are TGTGCCAGCAGCCCCTGGACTAGCGGGTCCTACAATGAGCAGTTCTTC. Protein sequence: CASSPWTSGSYNEQFF.

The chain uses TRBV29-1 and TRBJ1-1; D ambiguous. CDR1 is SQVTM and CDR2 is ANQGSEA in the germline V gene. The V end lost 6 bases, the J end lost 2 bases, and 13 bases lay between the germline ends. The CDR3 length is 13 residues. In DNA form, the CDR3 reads TGCAGCGTCCATGGCCAGATAAACACTGAAGCTTTCTTT. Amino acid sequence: CSVHGQINTEAFF. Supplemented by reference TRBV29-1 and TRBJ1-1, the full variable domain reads SAVISQKPSRDICQRGTSLTIQCQVDSQVTMMFWYRQQPGQSLTLIATANQGSEATYESGFVIDKFPISRPNLTFSTLTVSNMSPEDSSIYLCSVHGQINTEAFFGQGTRLTVV.

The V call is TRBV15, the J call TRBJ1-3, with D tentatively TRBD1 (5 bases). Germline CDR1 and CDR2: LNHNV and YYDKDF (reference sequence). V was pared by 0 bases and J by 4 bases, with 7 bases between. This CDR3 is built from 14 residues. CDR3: CATSRDPGGNTIYF. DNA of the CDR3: TGTGCCACCAGCAGAGACCCAGGGGGAAACACCATATATTTT.

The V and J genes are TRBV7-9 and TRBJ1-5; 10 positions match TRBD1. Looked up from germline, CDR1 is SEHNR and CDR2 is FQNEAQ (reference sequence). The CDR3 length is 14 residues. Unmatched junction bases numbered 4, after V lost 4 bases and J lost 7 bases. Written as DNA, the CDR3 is TGTGCCAGCAGCTGGACAGGGGGAGAGCAGCCCCAGCATTTT. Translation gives CASSWTGGEQPQHF.

The CDR3 nucleotides read TGTGCCAGCAGCCTAGGGGACAGAACAGAGGCTAATGAAAAACTGTTTTTT. Translation: CASSLGDRTEANEKLFF. The genes are TRBV11-3 and TRBJ1-4, with 7 positions matching TRBD1. Losses at the gene ends were 5 bases for V and 3 bases for J; bases not matched to a gene: 12. CDR1 SGHNT and CDR2 YENEEA come from the germline V gene. This CDR3 spans 17 amino acids. The whole variable domain, remainder taken from reference TRBV11-3 and TRBJ1-4, is EAGVVQSPRYKIIEKKQPVAFWCNPISGHNTLYWYLQNLGQGPELLIRYENEEAVDDSQLPKDRFSAERLKGVDSTLKIQPAELGDSAVYLCASSLGDRTEANEKLFFGSGTQLSVL.

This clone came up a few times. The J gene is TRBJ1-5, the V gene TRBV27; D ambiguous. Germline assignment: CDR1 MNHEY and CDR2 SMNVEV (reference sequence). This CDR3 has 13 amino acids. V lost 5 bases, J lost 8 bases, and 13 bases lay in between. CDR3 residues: CASSPHFPEPQHF. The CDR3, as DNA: TGTGCCAGCAGTCCCCACTTTCCGGAGCCCCAGCATTTT.

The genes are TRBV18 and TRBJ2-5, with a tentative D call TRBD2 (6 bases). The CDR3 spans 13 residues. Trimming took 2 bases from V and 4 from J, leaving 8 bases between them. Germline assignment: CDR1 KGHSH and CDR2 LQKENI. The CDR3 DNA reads TGTGCCAGCTCACCATGGGGAGGAGAGACCCAGTACTTC. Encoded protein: CASSPWGGETQYF. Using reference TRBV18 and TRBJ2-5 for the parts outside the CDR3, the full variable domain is NAGVMQNPRHLVRRRGQEARLRCSPMKGHSHVYWYRQLPEEGLKFMVYLQKENIIDESGMPKERFSAEFPKEGPSILRIQQVVRGDSAAYFCASSPWGGETQYFGPGTRLLVL.

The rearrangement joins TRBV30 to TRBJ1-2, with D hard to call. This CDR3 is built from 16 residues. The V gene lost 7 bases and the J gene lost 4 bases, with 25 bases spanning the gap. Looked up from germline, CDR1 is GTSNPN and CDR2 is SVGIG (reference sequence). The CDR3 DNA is TGTGCCTCCGTCCCCCCGAGCGGGTTCACTACCTATGGCTACACCTTC. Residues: CASVPPSGFTTYGYTF.

The CDR3, as DNA: TGTGCCTGGAGTTACGGACAGGGGGCCGGGGAGCTGTTTTTT. It translates to CAWSYGQGAGELFF. The chain has TRBV30 and TRBJ2-2; 10 bases align to TRBD1. The CDR3 has 14 residues. Trimming cost V 2 bases and J 6 bases; bases outside gene matches: 3. Germline CDR1 GTSNPN, CDR2 SVGIG (reference sequence).

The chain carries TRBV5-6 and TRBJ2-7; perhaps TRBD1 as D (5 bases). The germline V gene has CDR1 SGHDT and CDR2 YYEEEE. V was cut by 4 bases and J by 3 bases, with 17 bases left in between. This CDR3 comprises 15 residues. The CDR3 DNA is TGTGCCAGCAGCAAAATACAGGATTCTTTCTACGAGCAGTACTTC. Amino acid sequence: CASSKIQDSFYEQYF.

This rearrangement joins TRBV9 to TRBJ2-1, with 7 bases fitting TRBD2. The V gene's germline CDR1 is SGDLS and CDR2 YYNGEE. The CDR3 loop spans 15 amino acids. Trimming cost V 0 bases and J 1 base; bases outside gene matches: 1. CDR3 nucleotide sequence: TGTGCCAGCAGCGTAGGTAGCGGGTCCTACAATGAGCAGTTCTTC. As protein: CASSVGSGSYNEQFF.

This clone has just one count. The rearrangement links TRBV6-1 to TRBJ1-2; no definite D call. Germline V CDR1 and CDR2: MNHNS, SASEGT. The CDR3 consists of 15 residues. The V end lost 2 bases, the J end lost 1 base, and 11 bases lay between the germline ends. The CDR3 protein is CASSEIITDNYGYTF. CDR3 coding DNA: TGTGCCAGCAGTGAAATTATAACAGATAACTATGGCTACACCTTC.

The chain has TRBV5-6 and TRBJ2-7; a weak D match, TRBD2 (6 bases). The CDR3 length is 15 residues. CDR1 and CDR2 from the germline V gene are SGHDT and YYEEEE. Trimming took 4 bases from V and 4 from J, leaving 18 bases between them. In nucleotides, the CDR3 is TGTGCCAGCAGCCGCCGGGACTCTGCCCTGTACGAGCAGTACTTC. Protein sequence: CASSRRDSALYEQYF.

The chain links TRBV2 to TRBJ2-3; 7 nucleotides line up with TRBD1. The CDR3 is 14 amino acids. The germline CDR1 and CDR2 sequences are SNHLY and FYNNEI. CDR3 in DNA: TGTGCAACTCGGGACAGACTAAGCACAGATACGCAGTATTTT. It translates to CATRDRLSTDTQYF.

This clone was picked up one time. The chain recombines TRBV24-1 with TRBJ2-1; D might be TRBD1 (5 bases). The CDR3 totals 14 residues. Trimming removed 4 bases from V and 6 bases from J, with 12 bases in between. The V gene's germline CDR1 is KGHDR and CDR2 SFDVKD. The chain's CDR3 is CATSDEQTGNEQFF. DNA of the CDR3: TGTGCCACCAGTGACGAACAAACAGGCAATGAGCAGTTCTTC.

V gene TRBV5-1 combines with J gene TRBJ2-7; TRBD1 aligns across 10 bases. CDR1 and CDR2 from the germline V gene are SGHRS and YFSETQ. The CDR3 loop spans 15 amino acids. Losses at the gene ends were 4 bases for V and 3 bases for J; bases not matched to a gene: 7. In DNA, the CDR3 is TGCGCCAGCAGCCAGGGACAGGGGAGAATCTACGAGCAGTACTTC. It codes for CASSQGQGRIYEQYF. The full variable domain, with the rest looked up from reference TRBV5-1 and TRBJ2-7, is KAGVTQTPRYLIKTRGQQVTLSCSPISGHRSVSWYQQTPGQGLQFLFEYFSETQRNKGNFPGRFSGRQFSNSRSEMNVSTLELGDSALYLCASSQGQGRIYEQYFGPGTRLTVT.